The rows below give T cell receptor beta chains drawn from one sample of a study of early T cells in non-severe SARS-CoV-2 infection. From the 5' RACE reads, TCRdb called clonotypes with MiXCR, one entry per CDR3 protein. The sample consists of tens of thousands of distinct CDR3 sequences, about 5.3% of them appearing once. The sequencing sample was made of whole blood. These receptor sequences come from an adult who was a healthcare worker with PCR-confirmed SARS-CoV-2 infection or an uninfected control (not recorded which). Each CDR3 is given with its conserved first and last residue. A D gene is named only where the DNA matches it firmly. Clone size is shown for a subset of rows, as once, few, many or a class of expanded clone.

D	V	J	size	DNA	CDR3
-	TRBV19	TRBJ2-3	many	TGTGCCAGTAGTATAGATTTCGGTGGAACAGATACGCAGTATTTT	CASSIDFGGTDTQYF
TRBD1	TRBV29-1	TRBJ2-5	many	TGCAGCGTTGCCAGGGGGCTTGAGACCCAGTACTTC	CSVARGLETQYF
TRBD1	TRBV5-1	TRBJ1-2	many	TGCGCCAGCAGCTTGAATCAGGGGGATGGCTACACCTTC	CASSLNQGDGYTF
TRBD2	TRBV12-3/TRBV12-4	TRBJ2-3	many	TGTGCCAGCAGTGGCAATGTAGCGGGAACGTATAGGGATACGCAGTATTTT	CASSGNVAGTYRDTQYF
-	TRBV6-5	TRBJ2-7	many	TGTGCCAGCAGTTACCAACAAGGTCGGCAGCAGTACTTC	CASSYQQGRQQYF
-	TRBV7-9	TRBJ1-1	many	TGTGCCAGCAGCTTTTCGGGCGCTCGCACTGAAGCTTTCTTT	CASSFSGARTEAFF
TRBD1	TRBV12-3/TRBV12-4	TRBJ2-7	few	TGTGCCAGCAGTAGATTCGGGACAGGGAGCTACGAGCAGTACTTC	CASSRFGTGSYEQYF
-	TRBV18	TRBJ1-2	many	TGTGCCAGCTCAAGCCCCCGAACAGGCTACACCTTC	CASSSPRTGYTF
TRBD1	TRBV2	TRBJ2-5	many	TGTGCCAGCAGACAGGGGATTGGGGAGACCCAGTACTTC	CASRQGIGETQYF
TRBD2	TRBV12-3/TRBV12-4	TRBJ2-3	many	TGTGCCAGCAGTTTAGAGGTAGCGGGAGCGAGGGGTACGCAGTATTTT	CASSLEVAGARGTQYF
-	TRBV18	TRBJ1-1	many	TGTGCCAGCTCACCACCGAATGGCGGGCTACACACTGAAGCTTTCTTT	CASSPPNGGLHTEAFF
-	TRBV28	TRBJ1-2	few	TGTGCCAGCACGACCAGCCCTAACTATGGCTACACCTTC	CASTTSPNYGYTF
-	TRBV2	TRBJ1-2	many	TGTGCCAGCACCCGACAACGGGACGGGGGCTACACCTTC	CASTRQRDGGYTF
-	TRBV11-2	TRBJ1-2	many	TGTGCCAGCAGCTTAGTCCGAGTGGAGGGGAGGGGCTACACCTTC	CASSLVRVEGRGYTF
-	TRBV29-1	TRBJ1-2	many	TGCAGCGTTCAGGGGCAGGATCCCTTGATCGACACCTTC	CSVQGQDPLIDTF
TRBD2	TRBV5-1	TRBJ2-1	many	TGCGCCAGCAGCTCCCAAGCGGGAGAAGTGAATGAGCAGTTCTTC	CASSSQAGEVNEQFF
-	TRBV5-1	TRBJ2-1	-	TGCGCCAGCAGCTTCCGTGGGAGCGTCGAAGAGCAGTTCTTC	CASSFRGSVEEQFF
-	TRBV7-2	TRBJ2-2	many	TGTGCCAGCAGCTCCCTAGGGTTCGGGGAGCTGTTTTTT	CASSSLGFGELFF
TRBD2	TRBV11-2	TRBJ2-1	many	TGTGCCAGCAGTCCCCGGGGTAGCGGGAAGGGTGAGCAGTTCTTC	CASSPRGSGKGEQFF
TRBD2	TRBV4-3	TRBJ2-3	few	TGCGCCAGCAGCCAAGAAGCTAGCGGGGGCCTAAGCACAGATACGCAGTATTTT	CASSQEASGGLSTDTQYF
-	TRBV19	TRBJ2-3	many	TGTGCCAGTAGTATAGGGCAGGGGGGAACGCAGTATTTT	CASSIGQGGTQYF
-	TRBV18	TRBJ1-1	many	TGTGCCAGCTCACCAGACGGGGTGATCGTTGAAGCTTTCTTT	CASSPDGVIVEAFF
-	TRBV2	TRBJ2-7	few	TGTGCCAGCAGTGTAGGCCAGAATATCGGTAACGAGCAGTACTTC	CASSVGQNIGNEQYF
-	TRBV27	TRBJ1-1	many	TGTGCCAGCAGCGGGTTCATGAACACTGAAGCTTTCTTT	CASSGFMNTEAFF
-	TRBV6-2/TRBV6-3	TRBJ1-2	many	TGTGCCAGCTCCCCAAACGTCGGATTACACTATGGCTACACCTTC	CASSPNVGLHYGYTF
-	TRBV10-3	TRBJ1-5	many	TGTGCCATCAGTGAGTCGACTGGGAGTGGCAATCAGCCCCAGCATTTT	CAISESTGSGNQPQHF
-	TRBV28	TRBJ2-4	-	TGTGCCAGCCGGCCCTCGCGGGAAAACATTCAGTACTTC	CASRPSRENIQYF
-	TRBV5-6	TRBJ2-1	many	TGTGCCAGCAGCTTGTCGGGACCCCTAAGCTCCTACAATGAGCAGTTCTTC	CASSLSGPLSSYNEQFF
-	TRBV2	TRBJ1-3	-	TGTGCCAGCAGTGATGCTCAGGGTCCTGGAAACACCATATATTTT	CASSDAQGPGNTIYF
-	TRBV5-8	TRBJ1-1	many	TGTGCCAGCAGCTTCATGTCTTTCATGAACACTGAAGCTTTCTTT	CASSFMSFMNTEAFF
-	TRBV7-9	TRBJ1-1	many	TGTGCCAGCAGCCCGCCCTTGTCCACTGAAGCTTTCTTT	CASSPPLSTEAFF
-	TRBV20-1	TRBJ1-5	few	TGCAGTGCTAGTCGTAGCAATCAGCCCCAGCATTTT	CSASRSNQPQHF
-	TRBV12-3/TRBV12-4	TRBJ2-5	many	TGTGCCAGCAGTTTACCCCGAGGGGTCGGGTCGGAGACCCAGTACTTC	CASSLPRGVGSETQYF
-	TRBV7-6	TRBJ2-2	few	TGTGCCAGCAGCTTAACAGGAGGCACCGGGGAGCTGTTTTTT	CASSLTGGTGELFF
TRBD2	TRBV10-3	TRBJ2-1	few	TGTGCCATCAGTCAGGCGGGACTAGCGGGTACTGAGCAGTTCTTC	CAISQAGLAGTEQFF
-	TRBV28	TRBJ2-4	-	TGTGCCAGCAGGGGTGGCTGGGTAAACATTCAGTACTTC	CASRGGWVNIQYF
-	TRBV20-1	TRBJ2-2	many	TGCAGTGCTAGAGATCCAAGCTTTGGCACCGGGGAGCTGTTTTTT	CSARDPSFGTGELFF
-	TRBV6-5	TRBJ2-3	-	TGTGCCAGCAGTTACTCACGCTTAGATACGCAGTATTTT	CASSYSRLDTQYF
TRBD1	TRBV7-6	TRBJ1-3	many	TGTGCCAGCAGCCCCCGAGGGGTGACAGGGGCTGGAAACACCATATATTTT	CASSPRGVTGAGNTIYF
-	TRBV7-2	TRBJ1-2	many	TGTGCCAGCAGTCCCGAATTTAGGGGTGGCTATGGCTACACCTTC	CASSPEFRGGYGYTF
-	TRBV12-3/TRBV12-4	TRBJ2-2	many	TGTGCCAGCAGTTTTACAACGGGGGGCGTGGCCGGGGAGCTGTTTTTT	CASSFTTGGVAGELFF
-	TRBV19	TRBJ1-1	many	TGTGCCAGTAGTATCAGTTCGGGGGCAGCCACTGAAGCTTTCTTT	CASSISSGAATEAFF
-	TRBV12-3/TRBV12-4	TRBJ1-2	many	TGTGCCAGCAGGATTGCCCGAGAAGGTGGCTACACCTTC	CASRIAREGGYTF
-	TRBV12-3/TRBV12-4	TRBJ2-2	many	TGTGCCAGCAGTTTACTCATGAACGGGGAGCTGTTTTTT	CASSLLMNGELFF
TRBD1	TRBV18	TRBJ1-1	many	TGTGCCAGCTCACTGGGACAGGGGAGCGTCACTGAAGCTTTCTTT	CASSLGQGSVTEAFF
-	TRBV7-3	TRBJ2-3	many	TGTGCCAGCAGCCTAAAGGCTCAGATGTCAGATACGCAGTATTTT	CASSLKAQMSDTQYF
TRBD1	TRBV11-2	TRBJ1-3	many	TGTGCCAGCAGCCCGACAGGGACCTCTGGAAACACCATATATTTT	CASSPTGTSGNTIYF
-	TRBV15	TRBJ2-3	many	TGTGCCACCAGCAGGGGGGAGGAGTCGCAGTATTTT	CATSRGEESQYF
TRBD1	TRBV6-5	TRBJ2-7	-	TGTGCCAGCAGTCCCACTGGGACAGGGAACTACGAGCAGTACTTC	CASSPTGTGNYEQYF
-	TRBV28	TRBJ2-7	many	TGTGCCAGCAGTCCATGGGCGGTTAGCTCCTACGAGCAGTACTTC	CASSPWAVSSYEQYF